One and the same sample provided the 2 T cell receptor beta chains below, sequenced in a study of radiotherapy plus CTLA-4 blockade in lung cancer. Repertoires were generated with immunoSEQ multiplex PCR, while TCRdb's copy carries only in-frame clones and drops some. The sample holds roughly 68,000 clones, roughly 75% seen once. The material was peripheral blood, obtained from a patient treated with radiotherapy plus ipilimumab. These receptor sequences come from a human donor with non-small cell lung cancer who had a complete response to radiotherapy plus ipilimumab.

Of note for this clone: The junction differs from germline at one of its ends, possibly a read error. The chain couples TRBV18 to TRBJ2-1; either TRBD1 or TRBD2 may fit D (5 bases each). The germline V gene encodes CDR1 KGHSH and CDR2 LQKENI. CDR3 length: 15 residues. Written as DNA, the CDR3 is TGTGCCGGCTCACCGTCGAGGGGAAACGACAATGAGCAGTTCTTC. It specifies CAGSPSRGNDNEQFF.

This chain joins TRBV6-6 and TRBJ2-6; weak D call: TRBD1 (6 bases). The CDR3 loop spans 16 amino acids. V lost 6 bases, J lost 4 bases, and 16 bases lay in between. CDR1 MNHNY and CDR2 SVGAGI come from the germline V gene (reference sequence). In DNA, the CDR3 is TGTGCCAGCAGGCCCAGGGGCGCAGCCGGGGCCAACGTCCTGACTTTC. It specifies CASRPRGAAGANVLTF.